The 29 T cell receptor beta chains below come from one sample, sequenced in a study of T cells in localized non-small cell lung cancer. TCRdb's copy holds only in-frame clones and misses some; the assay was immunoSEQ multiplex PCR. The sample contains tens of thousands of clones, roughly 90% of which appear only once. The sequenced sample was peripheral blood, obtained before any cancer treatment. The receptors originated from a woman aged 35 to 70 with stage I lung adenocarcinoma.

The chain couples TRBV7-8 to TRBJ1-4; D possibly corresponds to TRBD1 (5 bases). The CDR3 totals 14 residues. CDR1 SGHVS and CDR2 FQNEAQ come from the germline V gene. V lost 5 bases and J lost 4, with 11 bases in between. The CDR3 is CASSQDTNNEKLFF. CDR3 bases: TGTGCCAGCAGCCAGGACACGAATAATGAAAAACTGTTTTTT.

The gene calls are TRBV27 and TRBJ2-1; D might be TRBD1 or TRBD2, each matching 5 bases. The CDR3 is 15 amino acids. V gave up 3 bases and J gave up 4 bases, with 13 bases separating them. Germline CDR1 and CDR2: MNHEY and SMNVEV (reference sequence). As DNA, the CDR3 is TGTGCCAGCAGTTTTGTCTGGGGACCATACAATGAGCAGTTCTTC. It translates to CASSFVWGPYNEQFF.

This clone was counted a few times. CDR3 region: CASSLEAGYTGELFF. The CDR3 bases are TGTGCCAGCAGCTTAGAGGCGGGGTACACCGGGGAGCTGTTTTTT. The chain joins TRBV7-9 to TRBJ2-2; D might be TRBD2 (6 bases). This CDR3 has 15 amino acids. Trimming cost V 1 base and J 3 bases, with 9 bases left between them. Germline values: CDR1 SEHNR, CDR2 FQNEAQ (reference sequence).

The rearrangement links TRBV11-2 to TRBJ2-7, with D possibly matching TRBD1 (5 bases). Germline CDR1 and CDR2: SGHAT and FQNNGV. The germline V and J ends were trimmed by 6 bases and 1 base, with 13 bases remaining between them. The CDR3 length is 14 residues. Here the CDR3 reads CASSLKSGSYEQYF. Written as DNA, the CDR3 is TGTGCCAGCAGTTTAAAGTCAGGGTCCTACGAGCAGTACTTC.

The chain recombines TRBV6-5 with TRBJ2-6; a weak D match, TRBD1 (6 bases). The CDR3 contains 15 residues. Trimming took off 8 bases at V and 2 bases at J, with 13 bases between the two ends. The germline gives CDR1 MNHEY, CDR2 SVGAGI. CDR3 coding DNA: TGTGCCAGCGGGCAGGGGCAGACTGGGGCCAACGTCCTGACTTTC. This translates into CASGQGQTGANVLTF.

CDR3: CASLRESGTEAFF. The CDR3 nucleotides are TGTGCCAGCCTCAGGGAGTCAGGAACTGAAGCTTTCTTT. The chain uses TRBV2 and TRBJ1-1, with TRBD1 as a possible D gene (5 bases). The V end lost 8 bases, the J end lost 5 bases, and 15 bases lay between the germline ends. Germline values: CDR1 SNHLY, CDR2 FYNNEI. CDR3 length equals 13 residues.

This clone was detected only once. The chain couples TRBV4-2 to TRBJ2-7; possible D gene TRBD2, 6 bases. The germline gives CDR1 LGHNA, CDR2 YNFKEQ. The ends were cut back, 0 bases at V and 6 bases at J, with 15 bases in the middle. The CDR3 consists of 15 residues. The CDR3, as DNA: TGTGCCAGCAGCCAAGAGGAGGGACGAGAAGGCGAGCAGTACTTC. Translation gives CASSQEEGREGEQYF.

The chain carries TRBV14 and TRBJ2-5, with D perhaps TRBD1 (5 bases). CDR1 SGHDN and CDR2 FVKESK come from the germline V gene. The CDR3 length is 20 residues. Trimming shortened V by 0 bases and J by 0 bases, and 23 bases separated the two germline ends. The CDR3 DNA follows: TGTGCCAGCAGCCAAGATAGGGGAAGTGGGGCTAGATGGTACCAAGAGACCCAGTACTTC. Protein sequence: CASSQDRGSGARWYQETQYF.

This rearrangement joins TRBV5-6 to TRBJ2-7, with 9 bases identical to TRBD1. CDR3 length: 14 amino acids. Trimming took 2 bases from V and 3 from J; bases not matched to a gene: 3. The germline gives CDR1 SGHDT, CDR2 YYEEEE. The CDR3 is CASSLGTGFYEQYF. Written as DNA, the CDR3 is TGTGCCAGCAGCTTAGGGACAGGGTTCTACGAGCAGTACTTC.

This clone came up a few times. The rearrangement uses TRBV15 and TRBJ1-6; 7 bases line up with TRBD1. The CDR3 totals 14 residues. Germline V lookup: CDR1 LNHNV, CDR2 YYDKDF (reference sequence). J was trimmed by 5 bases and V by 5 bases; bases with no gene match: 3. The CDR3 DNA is TGTGCCACCAGCGCCGGGACAGATAATTCACCCCTCCACTTT. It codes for CATSAGTDNSPLHF.

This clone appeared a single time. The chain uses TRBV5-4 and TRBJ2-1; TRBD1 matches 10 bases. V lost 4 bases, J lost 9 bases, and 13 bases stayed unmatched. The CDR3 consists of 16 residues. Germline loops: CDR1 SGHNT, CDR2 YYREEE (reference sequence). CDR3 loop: CASSPIGTGDLGEQFF. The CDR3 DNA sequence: TGTGCCAGCAGCCCTATCGGGACAGGGGACCTGGGTGAGCAGTTCTTC.

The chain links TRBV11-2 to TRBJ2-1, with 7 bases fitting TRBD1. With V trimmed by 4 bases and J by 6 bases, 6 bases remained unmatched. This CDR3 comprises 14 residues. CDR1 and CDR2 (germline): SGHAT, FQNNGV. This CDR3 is CASSSTRQGNEQFF. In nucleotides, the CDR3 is TGTGCCAGCAGCTCCACGCGACAGGGCAATGAGCAGTTCTTC. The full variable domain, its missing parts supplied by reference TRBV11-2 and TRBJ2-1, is EAGVAQSPRYKIIEKRQSVAFWCNPISGHATLYWYQQILGQGPKLLIQFQNNGVVDDSQLPKDRFSAERLKGVDSTLKIQPAKLEDSAVYLCASSSTRQGNEQFFGPGTRLTVL.

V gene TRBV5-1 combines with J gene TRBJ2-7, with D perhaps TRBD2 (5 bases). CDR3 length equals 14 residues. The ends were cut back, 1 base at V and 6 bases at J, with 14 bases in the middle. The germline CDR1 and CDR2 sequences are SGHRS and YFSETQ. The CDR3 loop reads CASSLIGEGVEQYF. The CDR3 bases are TGCGCCAGCAGCTTGATCGGGGAAGGAGTCGAGCAGTACTTC.

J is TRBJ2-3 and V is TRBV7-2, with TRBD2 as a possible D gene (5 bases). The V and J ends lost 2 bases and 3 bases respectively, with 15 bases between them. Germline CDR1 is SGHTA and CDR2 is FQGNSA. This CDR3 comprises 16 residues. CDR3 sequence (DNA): TGTGCCAGCAGCTTAAACTCCCCGGGGATTACAGATACGCAGTATTTT. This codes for CASSLNSPGITDTQYF.

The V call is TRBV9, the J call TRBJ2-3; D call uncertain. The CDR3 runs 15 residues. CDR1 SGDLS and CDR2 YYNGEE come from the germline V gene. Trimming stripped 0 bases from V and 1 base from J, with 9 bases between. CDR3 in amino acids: CASSVDVRGTDTQYF. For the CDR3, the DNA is TGTGCCAGCAGCGTAGATGTTAGAGGCACAGATACGCAGTATTTT.

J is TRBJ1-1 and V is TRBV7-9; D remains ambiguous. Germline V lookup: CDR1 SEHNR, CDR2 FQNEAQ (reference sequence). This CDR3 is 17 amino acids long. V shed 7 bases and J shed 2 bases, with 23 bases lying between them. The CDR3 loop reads CASIRRVGPGLNTEAFF. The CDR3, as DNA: TGTGCCAGCATCCGGAGGGTCGGTCCAGGACTTAACACTGAAGCTTTCTTT.

CDR3 sequence: CASSLELRDAETQYF. The CDR3 DNA follows: TGTGCCAGCAGCTTGGAGTTACGGGACGCAGAGACCCAGTACTTC. The genes are TRBV5-4 and TRBJ2-5; D might be TRBD1 or TRBD2, each matching 5 bases. Germline V gene data show CDR1 as SGHNT and CDR2 as YYREEE (reference sequence). The ends were cut back, 0 bases at V and 4 bases at J, with 13 bases in the middle. The CDR3 totals 15 residues.

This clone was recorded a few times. This chain's CDR3 is CASSDSGGDGYTF. The CDR3 DNA sequence: TGTGCCAGCAGTGATTCCGGGGGCGACGGCTACACCTTC. The chain joins TRBV6-1 to TRBJ1-2; the D gene is possibly TRBD1 (6 bases). The germline gives CDR1 MNHNS, CDR2 SASEGT. The CDR3 length is 13 residues. The V and J ends lost 3 bases and 8 bases respectively, with 13 bases between them.

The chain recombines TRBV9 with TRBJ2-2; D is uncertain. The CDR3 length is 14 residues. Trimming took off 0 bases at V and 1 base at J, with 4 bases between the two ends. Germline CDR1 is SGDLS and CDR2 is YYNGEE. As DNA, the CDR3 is TGTGCCAGCAGCGTAGACCAGAACACCGGGGAGCTGTTTTTT. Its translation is CASSVDQNTGELFF.

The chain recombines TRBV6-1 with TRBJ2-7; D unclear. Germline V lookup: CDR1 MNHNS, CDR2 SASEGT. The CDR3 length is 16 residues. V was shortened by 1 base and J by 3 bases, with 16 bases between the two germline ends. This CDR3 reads CASSEGSSTVFYEQYF. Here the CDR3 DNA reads TGTGCCAGCAGTGAAGGGTCTAGTACCGTCTTCTACGAGCAGTACTTC.

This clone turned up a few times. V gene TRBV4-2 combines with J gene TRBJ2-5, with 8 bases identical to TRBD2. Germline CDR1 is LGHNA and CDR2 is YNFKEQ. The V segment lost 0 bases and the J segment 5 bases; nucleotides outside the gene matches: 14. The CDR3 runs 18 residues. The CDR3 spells CASSQDPSSGGAGETQYF. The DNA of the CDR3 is TGTGCCAGCAGCCAAGATCCTTCCTCCGGGGGGGCCGGGGAGACCCAGTACTTC.

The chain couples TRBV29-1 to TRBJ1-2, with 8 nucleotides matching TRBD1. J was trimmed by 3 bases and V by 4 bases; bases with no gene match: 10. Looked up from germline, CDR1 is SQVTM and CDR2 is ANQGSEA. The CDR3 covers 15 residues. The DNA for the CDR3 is TGCAGCGTTGCAGACACCGGGACAGGTGACTATGGCTACACCTTC. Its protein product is CSVADTGTGDYGYTF.

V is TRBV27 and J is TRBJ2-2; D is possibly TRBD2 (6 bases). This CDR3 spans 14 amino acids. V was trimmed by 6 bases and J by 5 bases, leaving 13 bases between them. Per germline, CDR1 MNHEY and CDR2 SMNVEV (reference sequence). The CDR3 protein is CASRVRGGTGELFF. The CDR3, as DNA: TGTGCCAGCAGGGTGCGGGGAGGAACCGGGGAGCTGTTTTTT.

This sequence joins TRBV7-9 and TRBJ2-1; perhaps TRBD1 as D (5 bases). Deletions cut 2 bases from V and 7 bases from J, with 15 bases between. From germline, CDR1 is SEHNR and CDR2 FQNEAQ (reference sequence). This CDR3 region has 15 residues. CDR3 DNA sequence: TGTGCCAGCAGCTTACCCCGGACAAGTGTGAATGAGCAGTTCTTC. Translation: CASSLPRTSVNEQFF.

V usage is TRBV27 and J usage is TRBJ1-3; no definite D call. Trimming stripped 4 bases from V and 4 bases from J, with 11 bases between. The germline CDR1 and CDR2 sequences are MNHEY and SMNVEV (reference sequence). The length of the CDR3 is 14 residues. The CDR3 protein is CASSSSGSGNTIYF. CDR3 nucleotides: TGTGCCAGCAGTTCCTCGGGGTCCGGAAACACCATATATTTT.

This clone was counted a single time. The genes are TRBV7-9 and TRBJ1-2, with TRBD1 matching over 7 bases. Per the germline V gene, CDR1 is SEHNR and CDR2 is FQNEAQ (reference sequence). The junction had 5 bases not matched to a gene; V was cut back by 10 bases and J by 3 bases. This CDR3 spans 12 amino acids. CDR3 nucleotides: TGTGCCACCCCCGGACAGGACTATGGCTACACCTTC. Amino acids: CATPGQDYGYTF.

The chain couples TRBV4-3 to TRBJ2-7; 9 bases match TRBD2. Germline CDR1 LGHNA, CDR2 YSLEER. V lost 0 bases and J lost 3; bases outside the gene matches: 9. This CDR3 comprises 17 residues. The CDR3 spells CASSQDAAASGIYEQYF. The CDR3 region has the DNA TGCGCCAGCAGCCAAGATGCCGCTGCTAGCGGGATCTACGAGCAGTACTTC.

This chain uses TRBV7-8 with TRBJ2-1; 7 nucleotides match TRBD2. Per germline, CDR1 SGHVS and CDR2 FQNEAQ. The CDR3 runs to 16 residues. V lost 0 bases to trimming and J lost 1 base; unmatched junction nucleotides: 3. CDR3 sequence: CASSLAGGGSYNEQFF. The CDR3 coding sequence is TGTGCCAGCAGCTTAGCGGGCGGGGGATCCTACAATGAGCAGTTCTTC.

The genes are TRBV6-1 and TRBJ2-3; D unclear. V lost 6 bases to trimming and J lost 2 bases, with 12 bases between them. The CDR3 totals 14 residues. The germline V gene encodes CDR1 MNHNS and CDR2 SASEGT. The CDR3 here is CASRDLEVTDTQYF. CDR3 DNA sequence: TGTGCCAGCAGGGACCTTGAAGTCACAGATACGCAGTATTTT.